One sample yielded the 30 T cell receptor beta chains listed below, sequenced in a study of cytomegalovirus exposure and HLA in healthy donors. Both 60 Vbeta primers and 13 Jbeta primers went into the PCR. Using immunoSEQ multiplex PCR, the repertoire was profiled, and TCRdb retains in-frame clones only, with some absent. Among over 65,000 clones listed, around 79% were seen once. Sequencing was done on a sample of PBMCs. These receptors originate from a human donor in good health.

V gene TRBV10-3 combines with J gene TRBJ2-7; a possible D gene is TRBD1 (6 bases). Germline-derived CDR1 and CDR2 are ENHRY and SYGVKD. V gave up 3 bases and J gave up 6 bases, with 9 bases separating them. This CDR3 comprises 12 residues. The CDR3 is CAISEGGSEQYF. The CDR3 DNA is TGTGCCATCAGTGAAGGGGGTTCCGAGCAGTACTTC.

V gene TRBV5-6 combines with J gene TRBJ2-1; 10 bases fit TRBD2. This CDR3 region has 15 residues. CDR1 is SGHDT and CDR2 is YYEEEE in the germline V gene. The J segment lost 7 bases and the V segment lost 5 bases, leaving 9 bases of the junction unmatched. The CDR3, as DNA: TGTGCCAGCAGTTTGAGCGGGGGGGCGGGAAATGAGCAGTTCTTC. This sequence encodes CASSLSGGAGNEQFF.

The genes are TRBV19 and TRBJ1-3; D is unresolved. The V gene's germline CDR1 is LNHDA and CDR2 SQIVND (reference sequence). The CDR3 totals 16 residues. V was trimmed by 4 bases and J by 3 bases, leaving 16 bases between them. The CDR3 loop reads CASSTGSGVGGNTIYF. CDR3 sequence (DNA): TGTGCCAGTAGTACCGGTTCAGGTGTGGGTGGAAACACCATATATTTT.

This rearrangement joins TRBV28 to TRBJ2-3; 12 nucleotides agree with TRBD2. In germline, CDR1 is MDHEN, CDR2 SYDVKM. This CDR3 contains 21 residues. The junction had 22 bases not matched to a gene; V was cut back by 7 bases and J by 2 bases. CDR3 loop: CASNPTFTGRLAGAPTDTQYF. In DNA, the CDR3 is TGTGCCAGCAACCCCACTTTTACAGGTAGACTAGCGGGGGCCCCCACAGATACGCAGTATTTT.

This chain joins TRBV27 and TRBJ2-7, with TRBD1 matching over 9 bases. J gave up 6 bases and V 3 bases, and 6 bases lay outside the gene matches. The V gene's germline CDR1 is MNHEY and CDR2 SMNVEV (reference sequence). The CDR3 has 14 amino acids. CDR3 residues: CASSFGTGSTEQYF. CDR3 nucleotide sequence: TGTGCCAGCAGTTTTGGGACAGGGTCAACCGAGCAGTACTTC.

This clone was observed a single time. The chain joins TRBV27 to TRBJ1-2; D not certain. CDR3 length equals 14 residues. V lost 6 bases, J lost 0 bases, and 11 bases lay in between. Germline V gene sequence: CDR1 MNHEY, CDR2 SMNVEV (reference sequence). The CDR3 DNA is TGTGCCAGCAGCCCTCCGAGGACTAACTATGGCTACACCTTC. Translation gives CASSPPRTNYGYTF.

This clone was seen more than once but under ten times. This chain links TRBV6-5 with TRBJ2-7; D is unclear. The germline V gene encodes CDR1 MNHEY and CDR2 SVGAGI. V was trimmed by 6 bases and J by 1 base, leaving 4 bases between them. This CDR3 spans 11 amino acids. The DNA for the CDR3 is TGTGCCAGCAGGACATCCTACGAGCAGTACTTC. It translates to CASRTSYEQYF.

The V and J genes are TRBV10-1 and TRBJ1-5, with 9 bases aligning to TRBD1. Germline loops: CDR1 WNHNN, CDR2 SYGVQD (reference sequence). With 4 bases clipped from V and 2 bases from J, the junction kept 12 bases outside the gene matches. The CDR3 loop spans 18 amino acids. The CDR3, as DNA: TGCGCCAGCAGTGCAGGACAGGGGTCGACGGTGGGCAATCAGCCCCAGCATTTT. Translation: CASSAGQGSTVGNQPQHF.

The J gene is TRBJ1-2, the V gene TRBV30; TRBD1 aligns across 7 bases. The CDR3 has 14 residues. V dropped 4 bases and J dropped 9; count of bases not matched to a gene: 14. The germline V gene encodes CDR1 GTSNPN and CDR2 SVGIG (reference sequence). The CDR3 DNA reads TGTGCCTGGATCACGTCCCGGGACAGTATTCGCTACACCTTC. Protein product: CAWITSRDSIRYTF.

As to this clone: The junction differs from germline at one of its ends, possibly a read error. V is TRBV6-4 and J is TRBJ1-2, with D uncertain. The CDR3 contains 13 residues. Germline loops: CDR1 MRHNA, CDR2 SNTAGT. DNA for the CDR3: TGTGCCAGCAGCGCAACTGAAAACTATGGCTACCCCTTC. Its protein product is CASSATENYGYPF.

J is TRBJ2-2 and V is TRBV13, with D tentatively TRBD1 (5 bases). V was clipped by 4 bases and J by 4 bases, with 16 bases between them. Germline-derived CDR1 and CDR2 are PRHDT and FYEKMQ (reference sequence). The CDR3 runs to 16 residues. The CDR3 DNA follows: TGTGCCAGCAGCTCCCTACCAGGGATTCTCACCGGGGAGCTGTTTTTT. It yields the protein CASSSLPGILTGELFF.

The chain carries TRBV6-4 and TRBJ1-1; 11 positions match TRBD1. CDR3 size: 14 residues. Germline V gene sequence: CDR1 MRHNA, CDR2 SNTAGT. With V trimmed by 4 bases and J by 3 bases, 1 base remained unmatched. The CDR3 loop is CASSAGQGDTEAFF. The CDR3 DNA sequence: TGTGCCAGCAGTGCGGGACAGGGGGACACTGAAGCTTTCTTT.

The rearrangement uses TRBV2 and TRBJ2-4; tentatively, D is TRBD2 (6 bases). V gave up 6 bases and J gave up 8 bases, with 17 bases separating them. There are 14 residues in the CDR3. Germline loops: CDR1 SNHLY, CDR2 FYNNEI. The CDR3 nucleotides read TGTGCCAGCAGGGCTTACGGGAGTCGGGACATTCAGTACTTC. Its protein is CASRAYGSRDIQYF.

The sample holds one count of this clone. The chain employs TRBV6-6 and TRBJ2-7, with 9 bases lining up with TRBD1. This CDR3 is 16 amino acids long. CDR1 and CDR2 from the germline V gene are MNHNY and SVGAGI (reference sequence). Trimming cost V 2 bases and J 11 bases; bases outside gene matches: 16. The CDR3 nucleotides are TGTGCCAGCAGTTACGGGACAGGGAGAGGTGTCCCCACCGAGTACTTC. Translating gives CASSYGTGRGVPTEYF.

The rearrangement links TRBV6-4 to TRBJ1-1; D not certain. V shed 3 bases and J shed 5 bases, with 13 bases lying between them. Germline CDR1 and CDR2: MRHNA and SNTAGT. The CDR3 covers 14 residues. Here the CDR3 reads CASSEEGSRTEAFF. CDR3 nucleotides: TGTGCCAGCAGTGAAGAGGGCTCGAGGACTGAAGCTTTCTTT.

The chain recombines TRBV27 with TRBJ1-1, with 7 bases lining up with TRBD1. The CDR3 runs 16 residues. The germline V gene has CDR1 MNHEY and CDR2 SMNVEV (reference sequence). V shed 5 bases and J 1 base; nucleotides not matched to a gene: 10. The chain's CDR3 is CASSPRQGRANTEAFF. The CDR3 DNA reads TGTGCCAGCAGTCCACGACAGGGAAGGGCGAACACTGAAGCTTTCTTT.

This clone turned up a few times. The V call is TRBV6-5, the J call TRBJ2-7; D gene ambiguous. This CDR3 contains 13 residues. CDR1 MNHEY and CDR2 SVGAGI come from the germline V gene. V lost 0 bases to trimming and J lost 3 bases, with 6 bases between them. The chain's CDR3 is CASSYSPSYEQYF. The CDR3 DNA is TGTGCCAGCAGTTACTCGCCGAGCTACGAGCAGTACTTC.

The chain couples TRBV4-3 to TRBJ2-6, with 12 bases aligning to TRBD2. The CDR3 extends over 18 amino acids. Unmatched junction bases numbered 4, after V lost 0 bases and J lost 4 bases. Looked up from germline, CDR1 is LGHNA and CDR2 is YSLEER. CDR3: CASSQDTSGGWGANVLTF. In DNA, the CDR3 is TGCGCCAGCAGCCAAGATACTAGCGGGGGGTGGGGGGCCAACGTCCTGACTTTC.

Concerning this clone itself: At one of its ends the junction is not consistent with the germline gene, which may arise from a read error. This sequence joins TRBV2 and TRBJ1-6; D ambiguous. Germline CDR1 is SNHLY and CDR2 is FYNNEI. This CDR3 spans 15 amino acids. CDR3 sequence: CASSEGKDYNSPLNF. As DNA, the CDR3 is TGTGCCAGCAGTGAAGGGAAGGACTATAATTCACCCCTCAACTTT.

The chain recombines TRBV9 with TRBJ1-1; 7 bases are shared with TRBD1. J gave up 1 base and V 4 bases, and 4 bases lay outside the gene matches. The CDR3 consists of 14 residues. Germline-derived CDR1 and CDR2 are SGDLS and YYNGEE. CDR3 coding DNA: TGTGCCAGCAGCAGACAGGGTTCGAACACTGAAGCTTTCTTT. Translating it yields CASSRQGSNTEAFF. Based on the CDR3 plus reference TRBV9 and TRBJ1-1, the full variable domain is DSGVTQTPKHLITATGQRVTLRCSPRSGDLSVYWYQQSLDQGLQFLIQYYNGEERAKGNILERFSAQQFPDLHSELNLSSLELGDSALYFCASSRQGSNTEAFFGQGTRLTVV.

This clone was seen only once. CDR3 DNA sequence: TGTGCCAGCAGCGTAGTGGGACAGGAGGCCTACGAGCAGTACTTC. It codes for CASSVVGQEAYEQYF. The chain uses TRBV9 and TRBJ2-7, with 8 bases matching TRBD1. Germline assignment: CDR1 SGDLS and CDR2 YYNGEE. This CDR3 has 15 amino acids. Trimming removed 0 bases from V and 2 bases from J; junction bases left unmatched: 4.

For the CDR3, the DNA is TGTGCCAGCCGACGTAGCGTAGGTAGGGAGACCCAGTACTTC. Its translation: CASRRSVGRETQYF. The gene calls are TRBV2 and TRBJ2-5; TRBD2 might be the D (5 bases). Germline V gene sequence: CDR1 SNHLY, CDR2 FYNNEI. The CDR3 has 14 residues. Trimming shortened V by 8 bases and J by 5 bases, and 18 bases separated the two germline ends.

The chain employs TRBV5-6 and TRBJ2-7; perhaps TRBD2 as D (5 bases). V was pared by 2 bases and J by 0 bases, with 12 bases between. Germline values: CDR1 SGHDT, CDR2 YYEEEE. This CDR3 spans 15 amino acids. The CDR3 reads CASSFWTRDSYEQYF. CDR3 DNA: TGTGCCAGCAGCTTTTGGACGAGGGACTCCTACGAGCAGTACTTC.

This chain uses TRBV7-8 with TRBJ2-3; TRBD2 agrees at 10 bases. The CDR3 length is 15 residues. The trim removed 5 bases at V and 7 bases at J, leaving 9 bases unmatched. Germline lookup yields CDR1 SGHVS and CDR2 FQNEAQ. For the CDR3, the DNA is TGTGCCAGCAGCACGTCTAGCGGGGGCTCACATACGCAGTATTTT. Its translation: CASSTSSGGSHTQYF.

This clone came up once. The chain uses TRBV4-1 and TRBJ2-2, with TRBD2 identical over 7 bases. The ends lost 7 bases at V and 4 bases at J; junction bases unmatched: 15. CDR3 length: 17 residues. Germline lookup yields CDR1 MGHRA and CDR2 YSYEKL. The CDR3 reads CASNRKPSGDSTGELFF. CDR3 in DNA: TGCGCCAGCAACCGAAAACCCAGCGGGGACTCCACCGGGGAGCTGTTTTTT.

The V call is TRBV19, the J call TRBJ1-1; tentative D call: TRBD1 (5 bases). Germline CDR1 and CDR2: LNHDA and SQIVND (reference sequence). The CDR3 is 15 amino acids. V was clipped by 4 bases and J by 2 bases, with 14 bases between them. The chain's CDR3 is CASSRQTTGNTEAFF. The CDR3 DNA is TGTGCCAGTAGTAGGCAAACTACAGGAAACACTGAAGCTTTCTTT.

CDR3 DNA sequence: TGTGCCAGCAGCTTAGCGGCTAGCGGGAATGCGGGGTCCTACAATGAGCAGTTCTTC. Translated, it gives CASSLAASGNAGSYNEQFF. The chain is built from TRBV11-2 and TRBJ2-1, with 9 nucleotides matching TRBD2. J lost 1 base, V lost 1 base, and 11 bases had no gene match. Per the germline V gene, CDR1 is SGHAT and CDR2 is FQNNGV. This CDR3 comprises 19 residues.

This CDR3 is CASSTQGTGDGYTF. In DNA, the CDR3 is TGCGCCAGCAGCACTCAAGGGACAGGGGATGGCTACACCTTC. This chain joins TRBV5-1 and TRBJ1-2; 10 bases line up with TRBD1. CDR1 is SGHRS and CDR2 is YFSETQ in the germline V gene. The CDR3 is made up of 14 amino acids. V lost 4 bases to trimming and J lost 6 bases; unmatched junction nucleotides: 6.

This clone was recorded once. This chain joins TRBV7-9 and TRBJ1-3, with D maybe TRBD1 (5 bases). CDR1 and CDR2 (germline): SEHNR, FQNEAQ (reference sequence). V was clipped by 5 bases and J by 0 bases, with 14 bases between them. This CDR3 contains 16 residues. CDR3 residues: CASSTATEISGNTIYF. The CDR3 DNA follows: TGTGCCAGCAGCACGGCGACAGAAATCTCTGGAAACACCATATATTTT.

This rearrangement joins TRBV28 to TRBJ1-1; D uncertain. V was trimmed by 7 bases and J by 1 base, leaving 13 bases between them. Germline-derived CDR1 and CDR2 are MDHEN and SYDVKM. The CDR3 is 14 amino acids. The CDR3 spells CASIQRGPNTEAFF. CDR3 nucleotides: TGTGCCAGCATACAGCGGGGTCCGAACACTGAAGCTTTCTTT.